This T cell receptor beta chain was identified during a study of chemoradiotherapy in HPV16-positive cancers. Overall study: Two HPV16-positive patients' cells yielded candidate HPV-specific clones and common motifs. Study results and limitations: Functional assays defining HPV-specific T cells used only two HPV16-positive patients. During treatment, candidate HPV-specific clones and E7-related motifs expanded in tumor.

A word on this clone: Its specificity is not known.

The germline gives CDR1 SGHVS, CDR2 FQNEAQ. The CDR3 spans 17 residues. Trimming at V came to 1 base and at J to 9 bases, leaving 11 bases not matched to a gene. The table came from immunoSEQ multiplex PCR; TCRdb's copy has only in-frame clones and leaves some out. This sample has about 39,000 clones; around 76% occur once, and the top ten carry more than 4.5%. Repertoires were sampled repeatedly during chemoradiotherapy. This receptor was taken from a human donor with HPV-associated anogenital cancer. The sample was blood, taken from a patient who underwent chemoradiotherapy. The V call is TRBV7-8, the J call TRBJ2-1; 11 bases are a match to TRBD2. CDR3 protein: CASSLGGGLAGKTEQFF. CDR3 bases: TGTGCCAGCAGCTTAGGGGGTGGACTAGCGGGTAAGACTGAGCAGTTCTTC.